The 2 T cell receptor beta chains below were found in one sample sequenced in a study of a mutant IDH1 vaccine in newly diagnosed glioma. The time point: week 23, last vaccination. The investigators gave 300 ug of mutant IDH1 20-mer peptide in each vaccine dose, together with topical imiquimod. The repertoire was sequenced with immunoSEQ multiplex PCR; TCRdb's copy has only in-frame clones and lacks some. The sample has about 60,000 clones, over 70% seen once. Their specific antigens are unknown. Sequences were derived from PBMCs, sampled from a glioma patient whose treatment included an IDH1 peptide vaccine. The receptors were sampled from a man younger than 30 with glioma.

V is TRBV28 and J is TRBJ1-1, with TRBD1 identical over 8 bases. Germline V lookup: CDR1 MDHEN, CDR2 SYDVKM. This CDR3 comprises 15 residues. J was trimmed by 1 base and V by 5 bases; bases with no gene match: 6. CDR3 amino acids: CASSRPGTGNTEAFF. The DNA of the CDR3 is TGTGCCAGCAGTCGTCCCGGGACAGGGAACACTGAAGCTTTCTTT.

The rearrangement joins TRBV29-1 to TRBJ1-2; D is unresolved. Deletions cut 3 bases from V and 4 bases from J, with 3 bases between. CDR1 SQVTM and CDR2 ANQGSEA come from the germline V gene. This CDR3 has 10 residues. The CDR3 coding sequence is TGCAGCGTTGACAGCTATGGCTACACCTTC. Translation: CSVDSYGYTF.